This TCR beta chain is drawn from a study of shared clonotypes between healthy human individuals. Of note for this clone: The antigen is undetermined.

Data came from immunoSEQ multiplex PCR; TCRdb stores just in-frame clones and leaves some out. The table shows some 2,000,000 clones, with roughly 94% occurring only once. The CDR3 has 19 amino acids. With V trimmed by 0 bases and J by 6 bases, 10 bases remained unmatched. Germline values: CDR1 LGHNA, CDR2 YNFKEQ. Whole-study results and caveats: Naive CD4 clonotype sharing across a few donors was about 5%. Tissues were not sampled, only blood, and their repertoires likely differ. Among donors, the sharing of clonotypes was expected to be influenced by sequencing depth.

Naive CD8 cells lacked CD45RO, underwent positive selection for CCR7 and left out terminally differentiated effector memory CD45RA+ cells. Donors were Caucasian adults residing in Nashville, Tennessee, USA. This sequence joins TRBV4-2 and TRBJ2-1, with 14 bases aligning to TRBD2. The sequence was collected from a man in his late teens or twenties in good health. Sequenced sample: naive CD8+ T cells sorted from blood. CDR3 amino acids: CASSQEPGLAGGAANEQFF. The CDR3 DNA follows: TGTGCCAGCAGCCAAGAACCCGGACTAGCGGGGGGAGCCGCCAATGAGCAGTTCTTC.